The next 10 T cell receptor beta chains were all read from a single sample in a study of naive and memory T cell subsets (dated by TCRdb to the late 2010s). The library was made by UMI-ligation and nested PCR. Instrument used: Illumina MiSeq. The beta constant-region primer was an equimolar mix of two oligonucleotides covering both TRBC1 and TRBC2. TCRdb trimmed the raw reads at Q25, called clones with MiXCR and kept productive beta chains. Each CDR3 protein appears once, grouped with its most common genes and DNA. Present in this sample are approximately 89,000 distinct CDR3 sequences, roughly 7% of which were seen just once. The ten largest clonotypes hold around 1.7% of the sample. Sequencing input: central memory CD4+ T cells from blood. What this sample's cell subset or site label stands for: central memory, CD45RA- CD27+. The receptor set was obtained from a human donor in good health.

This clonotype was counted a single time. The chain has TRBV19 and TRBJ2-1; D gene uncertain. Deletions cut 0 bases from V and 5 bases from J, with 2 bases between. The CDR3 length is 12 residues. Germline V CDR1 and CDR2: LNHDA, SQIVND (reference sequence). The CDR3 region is CASSIEDNEQFF. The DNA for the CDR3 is TGTGCCAGTAGTATAGAAGACAATGAGCAGTTCTTC. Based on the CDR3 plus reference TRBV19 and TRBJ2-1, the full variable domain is DGGITQSPKYLFRKEGQNVTLSCEQNLNHDAMYWYRQDPGQGLRLIYYSQIVNDFQKGDIAEGYSVSREKKESFPLTVTSAQKNPTAFYLCASSIEDNEQFFGPGTRLTVL.

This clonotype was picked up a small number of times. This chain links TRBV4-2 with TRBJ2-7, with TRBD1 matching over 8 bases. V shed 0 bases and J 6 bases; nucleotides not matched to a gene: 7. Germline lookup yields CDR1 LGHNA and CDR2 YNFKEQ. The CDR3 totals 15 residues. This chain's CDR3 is CASSQDGQGQSEQYF. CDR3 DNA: TGTGCCAGCAGCCAAGACGGACAGGGTCAATCCGAGCAGTACTTC.

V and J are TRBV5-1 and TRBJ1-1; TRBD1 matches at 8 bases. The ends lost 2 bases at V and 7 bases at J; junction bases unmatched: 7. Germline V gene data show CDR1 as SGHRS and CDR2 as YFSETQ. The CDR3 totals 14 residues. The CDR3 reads CASSFAQGAGEAFF. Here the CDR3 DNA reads TGCGCCAGCAGCTTCGCCCAGGGGGCCGGTGAAGCTTTCTTT.

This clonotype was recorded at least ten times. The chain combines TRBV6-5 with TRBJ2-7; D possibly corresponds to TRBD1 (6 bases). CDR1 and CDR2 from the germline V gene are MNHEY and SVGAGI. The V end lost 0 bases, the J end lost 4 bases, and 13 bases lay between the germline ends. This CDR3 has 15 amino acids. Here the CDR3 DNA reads TGTGCCAGCAGTTACTCGCAGACCAGGGGTTACGAGCAGTACTTC. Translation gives CASSYSQTRGYEQYF.

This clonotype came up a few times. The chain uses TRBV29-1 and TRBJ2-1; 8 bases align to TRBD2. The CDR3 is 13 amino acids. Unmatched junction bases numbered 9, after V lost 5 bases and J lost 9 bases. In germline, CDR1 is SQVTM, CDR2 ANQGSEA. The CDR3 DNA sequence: TGCAGCGTTCGGACTAGCCTGTCGGGTGAGCAGTTCTTC. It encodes CSVRTSLSGEQFF.

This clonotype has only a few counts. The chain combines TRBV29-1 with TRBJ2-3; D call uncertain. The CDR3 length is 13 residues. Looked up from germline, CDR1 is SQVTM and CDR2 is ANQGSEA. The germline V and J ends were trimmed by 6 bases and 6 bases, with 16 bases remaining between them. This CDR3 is CSVAALSWDTQYF. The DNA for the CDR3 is TGCAGCGTCGCGGCCCTAAGTTGGGATACGCAGTATTTT.

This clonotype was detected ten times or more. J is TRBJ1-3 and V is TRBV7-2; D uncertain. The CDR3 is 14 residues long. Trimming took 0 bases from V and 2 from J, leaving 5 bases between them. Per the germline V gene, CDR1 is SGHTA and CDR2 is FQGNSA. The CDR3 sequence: CASSLAAPGNTIYF. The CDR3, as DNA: TGTGCCAGCAGCTTAGCAGCACCTGGAAACACCATATATTTT.

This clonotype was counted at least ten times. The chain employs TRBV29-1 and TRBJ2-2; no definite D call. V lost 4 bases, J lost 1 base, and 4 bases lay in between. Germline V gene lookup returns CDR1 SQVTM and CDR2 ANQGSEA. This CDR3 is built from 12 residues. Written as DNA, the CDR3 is TGCAGCGTTGCCAGGAACACCGGGGAGCTGTTTTTT. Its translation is CSVARNTGELFF.

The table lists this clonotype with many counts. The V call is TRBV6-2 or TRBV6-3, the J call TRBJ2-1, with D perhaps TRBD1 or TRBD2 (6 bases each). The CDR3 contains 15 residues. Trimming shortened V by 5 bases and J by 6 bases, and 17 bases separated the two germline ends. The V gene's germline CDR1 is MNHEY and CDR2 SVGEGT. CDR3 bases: TGTGCCAGCAGTCAAGACAGGAGGGCCCTCAATGAGCAGTTCTTC. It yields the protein CASSQDRRALNEQFF.

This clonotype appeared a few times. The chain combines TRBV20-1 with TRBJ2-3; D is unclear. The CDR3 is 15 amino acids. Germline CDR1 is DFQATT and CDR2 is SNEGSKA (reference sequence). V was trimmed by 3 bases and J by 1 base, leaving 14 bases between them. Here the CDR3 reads CSASAIGDRTDTQYF. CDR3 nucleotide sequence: TGCAGTGCTAGTGCGATTGGGGATCGCACAGATACGCAGTATTTT.